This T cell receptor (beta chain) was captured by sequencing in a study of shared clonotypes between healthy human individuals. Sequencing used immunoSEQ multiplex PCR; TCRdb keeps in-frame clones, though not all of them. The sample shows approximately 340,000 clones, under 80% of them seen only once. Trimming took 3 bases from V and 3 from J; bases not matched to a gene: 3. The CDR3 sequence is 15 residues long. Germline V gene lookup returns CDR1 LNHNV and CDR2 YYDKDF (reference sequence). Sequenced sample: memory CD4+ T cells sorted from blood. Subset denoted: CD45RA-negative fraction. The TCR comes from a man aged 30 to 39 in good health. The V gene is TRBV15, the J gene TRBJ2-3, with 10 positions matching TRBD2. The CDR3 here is CATSRASGRTDTQYF. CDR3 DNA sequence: TGTGCCACCAGCAGGGCTAGCGGGAGAACAGATACGCAGTATTTT.